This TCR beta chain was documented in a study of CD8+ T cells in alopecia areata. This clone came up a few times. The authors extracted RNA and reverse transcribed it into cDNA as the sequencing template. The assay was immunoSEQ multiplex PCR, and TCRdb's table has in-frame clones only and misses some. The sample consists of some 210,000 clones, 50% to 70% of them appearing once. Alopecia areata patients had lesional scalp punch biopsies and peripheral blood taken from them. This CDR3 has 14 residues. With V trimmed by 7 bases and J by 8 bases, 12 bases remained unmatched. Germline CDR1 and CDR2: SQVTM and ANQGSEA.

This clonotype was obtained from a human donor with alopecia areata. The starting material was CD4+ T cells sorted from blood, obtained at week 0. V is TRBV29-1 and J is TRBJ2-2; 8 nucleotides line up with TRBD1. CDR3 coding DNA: TGCAGCGGTCTCCGGGACAGGCTTAGAGGGGAGCTGTTTTTT. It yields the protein CSGLRDRLRGELFF.